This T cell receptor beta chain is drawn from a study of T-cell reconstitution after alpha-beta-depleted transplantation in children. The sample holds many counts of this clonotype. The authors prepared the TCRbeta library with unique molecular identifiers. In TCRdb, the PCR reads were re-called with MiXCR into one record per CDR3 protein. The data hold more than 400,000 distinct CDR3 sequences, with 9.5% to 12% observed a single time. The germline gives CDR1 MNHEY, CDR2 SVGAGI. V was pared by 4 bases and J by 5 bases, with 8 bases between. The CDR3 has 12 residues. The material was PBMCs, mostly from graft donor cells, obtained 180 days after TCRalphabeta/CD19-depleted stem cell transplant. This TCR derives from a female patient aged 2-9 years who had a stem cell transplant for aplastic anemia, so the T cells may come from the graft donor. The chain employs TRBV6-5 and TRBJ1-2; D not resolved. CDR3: CASSSGSYGYTF. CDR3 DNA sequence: TGTGCCAGCAGTTCTGGGTCTTATGGCTACACCTTC.